The 10 T cell receptor beta chains below come from one sample, sequenced in a study of post-analysis software for immune sequencing data. General study points: A few TRBV segments were significantly more frequent in patients than in controls. TRBV5-6, TRBV5-1 and TRBV20-1 were among these segments.

These TCRs' antigens remain unknown. TCR beta cDNA libraries included unique molecular identifiers. TCRdb itself ran the PCR reads through MiXCR, one entry per CDR3 protein. The repertoire consists of about 400,000 distinct CDR3 sequences, with approximately 38% occurring once and the leading ten covering around 15%. The sequencing sample was made of blood. The receptor set was obtained from a girl under 18 with multiple sclerosis.

The chain couples TRBV12-3 or TRBV12-4 to TRBJ1-1; 8 bases align to TRBD1. The CDR3 covers 15 residues. V lost 4 bases and J lost 5; bases outside the gene matches: 9. CDR3 residues: CASSSGQVRGTEAFF. The DNA for the CDR3 is TGTGCCAGCAGTTCGGGACAGGTCAGGGGGACTGAAGCTTTCTTT.

In its sample, this clonotype was seen a few times. V and J are TRBV6-5 and TRBJ2-1; D might be TRBD2 (6 bases). The germline gives CDR1 MNHEY, CDR2 SVGAGI. Deletions cut 2 bases from V and 4 bases from J, with 12 bases between. The CDR3 has 15 amino acids. The CDR3 loop is CASSYMEGGYNEQFF. CDR3 in DNA: TGTGCCAGCAGTTACATGGAGGGTGGGTACAATGAGCAGTTCTTC.

Concerning this clonotype itself: This may come from a read error, since a much larger clone is one base off. This sequence joins TRBV6-5 and TRBJ1-2, with D maybe TRBD1 (5 bases). This CDR3 is 15 amino acids long. V lost 4 bases, J lost 7 bases, and 19 bases lay in between. Germline V gene data show CDR1 as MNHEY and CDR2 as SVGAGI. This CDR3 is CASSSRGEGDCGYTF. CDR3 DNA: TGTGCCAGCAGTTCTCGAGGGGAGGGCGACTGTGGCTACACCTTC.

V usage is TRBV29-1 and J usage is TRBJ1-1, with D possibly being TRBD1 (5 bases). V lost 3 bases and J 0 bases, leaving 11 bases between the germline ends. Germline assignment: CDR1 SQVTM and CDR2 ANQGSEA. CDR3 length equals 14 residues. CDR3: CSVDQGPMNTEAFF. DNA for the CDR3: TGCAGCGTTGACCAGGGACCCATGAACACTGAAGCTTTCTTT.

J is TRBJ2-5 and V is TRBV5-1, with D possibly called TRBD1 or TRBD2 (5 bases each). Trimming cost V 4 bases and J 5 bases, with 15 bases left between them. This CDR3 is built from 14 residues. The germline V gene encodes CDR1 SGHRS and CDR2 YFSETQ. The CDR3 nucleotides are TGCGCCAGCAGCCCCAATACGGGACGGGAGACCCAGTACTTC. Its translation is CASSPNTGRETQYF.

CDR3 protein: CASRPDRATYEQYF. For the CDR3, the DNA is TGTGCCAGCAGGCCTGACAGGGCTACCTACGAGCAGTACTTC. The rearrangement links TRBV12-3 or TRBV12-4 to TRBJ2-7, with 7 bases aligning to TRBD1. This CDR3 comprises 14 residues. The J segment lost 2 bases and the V segment lost 6 bases, leaving 7 bases of the junction unmatched.

The CDR3 loop reads CASSGTAMKYF. CDR3 coding DNA: TGTGCCAGCAGTGGGACTGCCATGAAGTACTTC. The J gene is TRBJ2-5, the V gene TRBV2, with a weak D call TRBD2 (5 bases). Germline loops: CDR1 SNHLY, CDR2 FYNNEI. The V end lost 4 bases, the J end lost 12 bases, and 12 bases lay between the germline ends. The CDR3 contains 11 residues.

This clonotype occurred many times. This sequence joins TRBV4-3 and TRBJ2-1; 10 bases fit TRBD2. The length of the CDR3 is 15 residues. Germline loops: CDR1 LGHNA, CDR2 YSLEER. J lost 10 bases, V lost 1 base, and 7 bases had no gene match. CDR3 coding DNA: TGCGCCAGCAGCCAAGTCTGGACTAGCGGAGACGAGCAGTTCTTC. It is translated as CASSQVWTSGDEQFF.

The rearrangement links TRBV7-2 to TRBJ2-3, with D perhaps matching TRBD1 (6 bases). CDR3 size: 13 residues. V lost 5 bases to trimming and J lost 5 bases, with 11 bases between them. CDR1 is SGHTA, CDR2 FQGNSA, per germline. The CDR3 nucleotides read TGTGCCAGCAGCCTTACACAGGGAGATACGCAGTATTTT. Residues: CASSLTQGDTQYF.

The V and J genes are TRBV7-3 and TRBJ1-2; TRBD1 matches 7 bases. V dropped 5 bases and J dropped 4; count of bases not matched to a gene: 13. Per germline, CDR1 SGHTA and CDR2 FQGTGA. CDR3 length equals 16 residues. For the CDR3, the DNA is TGTGCCAGCAGCCCGGAGGGGGCGCGGATTCTCTATGGCTACACCTTC. Translated: CASSPEGARILYGYTF.